This T cell receptor beta chain emerged from a study of CD8 T cells in ankylosing spondylitis. This clonotype was counted many times. It is unclear where the CDR3 begins or ends on the DNA, so no DNA is shown, and the CDR3 is as TCRdb lists it. Each CDR3 protein is one row after TCRdb ran MiXCR on the 5' RACE reads. Among 200,000 to 300,000 distinct CDR3 sequences listed, more than 20% were seen once. The germline V gene has CDR1 SGHRS and CDR2 YFSETQ. The CDR3 spans 14 amino acids, including both terminal residues. Material for sequencing was blood, either unsorted or a sorted T cell fraction (not recorded which). The chain carries TRBV5-1 and TRBJ2-2; the table calls TRBD1, which could not be checked here. The TCR comes from a male donor with ankylosing spondylitis or in good health (not recorded which). The CDR3 sequence is CASSFSGPGGELFF.